This TCR beta chain was recovered during a study of CD8 T cells in Susac syndrome. This clonotype was seen a single time. It was with random hexamers that roughly 0.45 to 1 ug RNA was reverse transcribed. TCRdb itself ran the immunoSEQ multiplex PCR reads through MiXCR, one entry per CDR3 protein. The sample has about 210,000 distinct CDR3 sequences; roughly 96% are singletons. This sequence was found in a human donor with multiple sclerosis. Specimen: CD4+ T cells from PBMCs.

The CDR3 loop reads CSVEVSRYRGYTF. DNA of the CDR3: TGCAGCGTTGAAGTCAGCCGGTATAGAGGCTACACCTTC. The chain employs TRBV29-1 and TRBJ1-2; D gene ambiguous. In germline, CDR1 is SQVTM, CDR2 ANQGSEA. This CDR3 is built from 13 residues. The germline V and J ends were trimmed by 1 base and 8 bases, with 14 bases remaining between them.